This TCR beta chain was retrieved from a study of OX40 agonist ivuxolimab in advanced cancers. V was trimmed by 4 bases and J by 6 bases, leaving 11 bases between them. The length of the CDR3 is 13 residues. Germline values: CDR1 SGHVS, CDR2 FNYEAQ. This clone is a singleton in its sample. The method was immunoSEQ multiplex PCR; TCRdb's version includes in-frame clones alone and lacks a portion of them. The table includes 80,000 to 95,000 clones, about 88% detected once. This sequence originates from an adult with an advanced solid tumor such as melanoma, head and neck, liver or kidney cancer. The sequencing used CD4+ or CD8+ T cells sorted from blood, collected in a trial of the OX40 agonist ivuxolimab. V usage is TRBV7-6 and J usage is TRBJ2-3, with D hard to call. The CDR3 here is CASSSSFEDTQYF. CDR3 in DNA: TGTGCCAGCAGCTCATCTTTTGAGGATACGCAGTATTTT.